Sequencing of this TCR beta chain was carried out in a study of shared clonotypes between healthy human individuals. There were only Caucasian adults among the donors, and all lived in Nashville, Tennessee. This clone was counted a single time. Sequencing was performed with immunoSEQ multiplex PCR; in TCRdb, only in-frame clones are kept and a portion is missing. The sample has 2 million to 3 million clones, over 85% seen once. Germline lookup yields CDR1 MNHNY and CDR2 SVGAGI (reference sequence). The length of the CDR3 is 16 residues. J lost 3 bases, V lost 4 bases, and 8 bases had no gene match. The sequence derives from a man in his late teens or twenties in good health. Some clones in this sample may be carry-over from other donors' samples. This chain links TRBV6-6 with TRBJ2-7; 11 bases align to TRBD2. Specimen: naive CD4+ T cells from PBMCs. The subset is: CD45RA+ positively selected. The CDR3 sequence is CASSSVTSGGIYEQYF. The CDR3 DNA is TGTGCCAGCAGTTCCGTCACTAGCGGGGGAATCTACGAGCAGTACTTC.